Below, 15 T cell receptor beta chains from the same sample are listed, as sequenced in a study of T cell responses to AZD1222 COVID-19 vaccine. Sequencing was performed with immunoSEQ multiplex PCR; in TCRdb, only in-frame clones are kept and a portion is missing. The repertoire holds about 85,000 clones, with about 86% as singletons. The material was peripheral blood, obtained on day 0 of MenACWY control vaccination. The receptor set was obtained from an adult in good health.

This chain uses TRBV18 with TRBJ2-3, with TRBD1 matching over 8 bases. The J segment lost 1 base and the V segment lost 6 bases, leaving 12 bases of the junction unmatched. Germline V lookup: CDR1 KGHSH, CDR2 LQKENI. This CDR3 is built from 17 residues. The CDR3 here is CASSQSHQGAGTDTQYF. The CDR3 bases are TGTGCCAGCTCCCAATCACATCAGGGGGCCGGCACAGATACGCAGTATTTT. Full variable domain (outside the CDR3, taken from reference TRBV18 and TRBJ2-3): NAGVMQNPRHLVRRRGQEARLRCSPMKGHSHVYWYRQLPEEGLKFMVYLQKENIIDESGMPKERFSAEFPKEGPSILRIQQVVRGDSAAYFCASSQSHQGAGTDTQYFGPGTRLTVL.

This clone was seen only once. The rearrangement joins TRBV7-2 to TRBJ1-1; tentative D call: TRBD1 (6 bases). CDR1 and CDR2 (germline): SGHTA, FQGNSA. V was shortened by 6 bases and J by 4 bases, with 15 bases between the two germline ends. This CDR3 region has 14 residues. CDR3: CASSQDRSGTEAFF. The CDR3 region has the DNA TGTGCCAGCAGTCAAGACAGGTCGGGCACTGAAGCTTTCTTT.

This chain uses TRBV11-2 with TRBJ1-5; D unclear. The CDR3 consists of 13 residues. The V end was cut by 1 base, the J end by 4 bases, with 5 bases between. The germline V gene has CDR1 SGHAT and CDR2 FQNNGV. The chain's CDR3 is CASSLGKNQPQHF. DNA for the CDR3: TGTGCCAGCAGCTTAGGGAAGAATCAGCCCCAGCATTTT.

The genes are TRBV6-5 and TRBJ2-1; TRBD2 is a possible D gene (5 bases). There are 15 residues in the CDR3. Germline CDR1 MNHEY, CDR2 SVGAGI. V was shortened by 6 bases and J by 0 bases, with 12 bases between the two germline ends. CDR3 sequence reads: CASRDSDGSYNEQFF. CDR3 coding DNA: TGTGCCAGCAGGGATAGCGACGGCTCCTACAATGAGCAGTTCTTC.

Written as DNA, the CDR3 is TGTGCCACCAGCAGCGGACGGAGCACAGATACGCAGTATTTT. Protein sequence: CATSSGRSTDTQYF. The chain couples TRBV15 to TRBJ2-3; D remains ambiguous. Trimming removed 3 bases at V and 0 bases at J, with 7 bases between. CDR3 length: 14 residues. CDR1 and CDR2 (germline): LNHNV, YYDKDF (reference sequence). Complete variable domain (other parts from reference TRBV15 and TRBJ2-3): DAMVIQNPRYQVTQFGKPVTLSCSQTLNHNVMYWYQQKSSQAPKLLFHYYDKDFNNEADTPDNFQSRRPNTSFCFLDIRSPGLGDTAMYLCATSSGRSTDTQYFGPGTRLTVL.

The chain carries TRBV7-2 and TRBJ1-3; 9 nucleotides match TRBD1. Germline lookup yields CDR1 SGHTA and CDR2 FQGNSA. Trimming removed 0 bases from V and 2 bases from J; junction bases left unmatched: 5. The CDR3 has 17 residues. As DNA, the CDR3 is TGTGCCAGCAGCTTAGCCGGGACAGGGAATACTGGAAACACCATATATTTT. This codes for CASSLAGTGNTGNTIYF.

The chain carries TRBV6-2 or TRBV6-3 and TRBJ1-2; 9 bases line up with TRBD1. The ends lost 0 bases at V and 8 bases at J; junction bases unmatched: 10. This CDR3 comprises 16 residues. Germline loops: CDR1 MNHEY, CDR2 SVGEGT. The CDR3 sequence is CASSYSGDRDSEGYTF. The CDR3, as DNA: TGTGCCAGCAGTTACTCCGGGGACAGGGATTCGGAAGGCTACACCTTC.

The chain links TRBV19 to TRBJ1-1, with a possible D match to TRBD1 (5 bases). Germline CDR1 is LNHDA and CDR2 is SQIVND (reference sequence). V was clipped by 5 bases and J by 1 base, with 11 bases between them. CDR3 length: 14 residues. CDR3 DNA sequence: TGTGCCAGTAGTCCACGGGACTGGAACACTGAAGCTTTCTTT. It codes for CASSPRDWNTEAFF.

The chain couples TRBV6-6 to TRBJ1-4; possibly TRBD1 for D (5 bases). In germline, CDR1 is MNHNY, CDR2 SVGAGI (reference sequence). This CDR3 is 15 amino acids long. V was trimmed by 4 bases and J by 4 bases, leaving 13 bases between them. CDR3 coding DNA: TGTGCCAGCAGTTCCACCCGGGACTTTAATGAAAAACTGTTTTTT. Amino acid sequence: CASSSTRDFNEKLFF.

The rearrangement joins TRBV30 to TRBJ2-7; perhaps TRBD2 as D (6 bases). The CDR3 length is 14 residues. The germline V gene has CDR1 GTSNPN and CDR2 SVGIG (reference sequence). Between the trimmed V and J ends, which lost 2 bases and 1 base, there was a span of 12 bases. CDR3 residues: CAWSLGGASYEQYF. For the CDR3, the DNA is TGTGCCTGGAGTTTGGGGGGAGCTTCCTACGAGCAGTACTTC.

Concerning this clone: One end of the junction is discordant with germline, which a read error may explain. The chain combines TRBV3-1 (or the pseudogene TRBV3-2) with TRBJ2-7; D not resolved. Germline loops: CDR1 LGHDT, CDR2 YNNKEL (reference sequence). This CDR3 comprises 13 residues. CDR3: CASSQARQSPIFF. The CDR3 bases are TGTGCCAGCAGCCAAGCGAGGCAGTCACCTATCTTTTTC.

The CDR3 spells CAWSAHSGGQPQHF. Written as DNA, the CDR3 is TGTGCCTGGAGTGCCCACAGTGGAGGGCAGCCCCAGCATTTT. The chain employs TRBV30 and TRBJ1-5; no reliable D call. CDR1 and CDR2 (germline): GTSNPN, SVGIG (reference sequence). This CDR3 region has 14 residues. Trimming removed 1 base from V and 7 bases from J, with 14 bases in between.

The chain joins TRBV6-2 or TRBV6-3 to TRBJ2-7; a weak D match, TRBD2 (6 bases). The CDR3 spans 15 residues. CDR1 MNHEY and CDR2 SVGEGT come from the germline V gene. Trimming cost V 0 bases and J 3 bases, with 12 bases left between them. CDR3 coding DNA: TGTGCCAGCAGTTACTCGGGGGGAGCAAGCTACGAGCAGTACTTC. It is translated as CASSYSGGASYEQYF.

The rearrangement links TRBV3-1 (or the pseudogene TRBV3-2) to TRBJ1-5; 7 bases line up with TRBD1. After removal of 0 bases from V and 7 bases from J, the junction contained 6 bases not matched to a gene. CDR1 and CDR2 from the germline V gene are LGHDT and YNNKEL (reference sequence). The length of the CDR3 is 15 residues. The CDR3 DNA reads TGTGCCAGCAGCCAAGATTCGAGACAGGGACAGCCCCAGCATTTT. Translating gives CASSQDSRQGQPQHF.

The V gene is TRBV10-2, the J gene TRBJ1-1, with TRBD1 identical over 9 bases. Germline CDR1 is WSHSY and CDR2 is SAAADI. The CDR3 is 14 amino acids. With 8 bases clipped from V and 3 bases from J, the junction kept 7 bases outside the gene matches. The CDR3 is CASGDRGEDTEAFF. The DNA of the CDR3 is TGCGCCAGCGGAGACAGGGGGGAGGACACTGAAGCTTTCTTT.